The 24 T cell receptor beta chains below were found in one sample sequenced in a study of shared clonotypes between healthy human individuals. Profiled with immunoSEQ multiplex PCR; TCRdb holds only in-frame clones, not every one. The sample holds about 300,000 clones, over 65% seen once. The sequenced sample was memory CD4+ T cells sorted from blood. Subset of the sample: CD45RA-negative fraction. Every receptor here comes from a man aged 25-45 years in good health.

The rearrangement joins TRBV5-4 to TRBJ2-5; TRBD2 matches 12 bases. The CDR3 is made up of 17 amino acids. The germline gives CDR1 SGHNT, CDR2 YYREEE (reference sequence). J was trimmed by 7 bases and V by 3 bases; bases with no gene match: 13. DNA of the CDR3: TGTGCCAGCAGCTCAGCGATTTCTAGCGGGAGGGCCGGGACCCAGTACTTC. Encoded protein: CASSSAISSGRAGTQYF.

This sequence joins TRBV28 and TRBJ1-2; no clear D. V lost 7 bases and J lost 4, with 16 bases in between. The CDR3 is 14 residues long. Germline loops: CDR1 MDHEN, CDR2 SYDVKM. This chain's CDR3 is CASIQIGNSYGYTF. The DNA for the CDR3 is TGTGCCAGCATCCAGATAGGGAATTCCTATGGCTACACCTTC.

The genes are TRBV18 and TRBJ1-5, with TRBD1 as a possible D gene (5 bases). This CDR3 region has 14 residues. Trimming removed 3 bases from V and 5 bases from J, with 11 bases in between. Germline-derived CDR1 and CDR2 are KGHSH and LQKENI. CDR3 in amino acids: CASSPTMGDQPQHF. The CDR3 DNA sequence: TGTGCCAGCTCACCCACGATGGGGGATCAGCCCCAGCATTTT.

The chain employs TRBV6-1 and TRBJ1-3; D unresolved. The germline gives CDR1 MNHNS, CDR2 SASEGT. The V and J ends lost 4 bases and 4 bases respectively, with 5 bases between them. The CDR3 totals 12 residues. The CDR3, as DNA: TGTGCCAGCAGTGTGGTGGGAAACACCATATATTTT. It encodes CASSVVGNTIYF.

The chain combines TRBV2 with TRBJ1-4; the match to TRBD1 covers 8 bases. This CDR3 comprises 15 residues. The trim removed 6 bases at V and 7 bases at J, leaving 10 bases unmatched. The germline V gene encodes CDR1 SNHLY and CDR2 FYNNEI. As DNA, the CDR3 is TGTGCCAGCAGCCCAAGTGGGACAGGATCTGAAAAACTGTTTTTT. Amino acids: CASSPSGTGSEKLFF.

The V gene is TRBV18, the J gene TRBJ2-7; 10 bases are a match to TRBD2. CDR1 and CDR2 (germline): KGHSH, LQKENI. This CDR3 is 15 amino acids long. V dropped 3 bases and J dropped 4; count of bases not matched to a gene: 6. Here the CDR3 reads CASSPGRTSGYEQYF. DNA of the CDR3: TGTGCCAGCTCACCCGGACGGACTAGCGGTTACGAGCAGTACTTC.

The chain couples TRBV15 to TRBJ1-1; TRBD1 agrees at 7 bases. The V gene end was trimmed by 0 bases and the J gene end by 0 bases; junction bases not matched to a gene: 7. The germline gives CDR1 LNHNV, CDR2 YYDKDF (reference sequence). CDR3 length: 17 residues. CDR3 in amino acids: CATSREETGQLNTEAFF. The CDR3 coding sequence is TGTGCCACCAGCAGAGAAGAAACGGGACAGCTGAACACTGAAGCTTTCTTT.

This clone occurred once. CDR3 protein: CASSPKSDTPQYF. The DNA of the CDR3 is TGTGCCAGCTCACCAAAGTCGGACACCCCGCAGTATTTT. The chain employs TRBV18 and TRBJ2-3; D might be TRBD1 (5 bases). CDR1 and CDR2 (germline): KGHSH, LQKENI. Between the trimmed V and J ends, which lost 2 bases and 10 bases, there was a span of 13 bases. The CDR3 runs 13 residues.

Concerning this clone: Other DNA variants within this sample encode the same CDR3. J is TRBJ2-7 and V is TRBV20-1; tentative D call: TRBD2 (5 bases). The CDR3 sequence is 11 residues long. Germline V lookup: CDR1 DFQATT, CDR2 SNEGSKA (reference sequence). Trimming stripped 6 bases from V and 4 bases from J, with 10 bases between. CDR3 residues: CSARTSYEQYF. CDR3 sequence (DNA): TGCAGTGCAAGAACTAGTTACGAGCAGTACTTC.

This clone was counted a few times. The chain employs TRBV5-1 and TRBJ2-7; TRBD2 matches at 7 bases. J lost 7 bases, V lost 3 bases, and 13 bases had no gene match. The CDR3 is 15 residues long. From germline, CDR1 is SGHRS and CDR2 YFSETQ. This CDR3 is CASSSLGGGAGEQYF. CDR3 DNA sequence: TGCGCCAGCAGCTCCCTCGGGGGAGGGGCCGGGGAGCAGTACTTC.

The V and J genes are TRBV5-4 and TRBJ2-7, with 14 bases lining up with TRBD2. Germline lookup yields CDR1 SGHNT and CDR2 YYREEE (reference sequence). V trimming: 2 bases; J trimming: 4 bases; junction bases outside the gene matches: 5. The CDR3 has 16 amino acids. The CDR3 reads CASSFGTSGSSYEQYF. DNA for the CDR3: TGTGCCAGCAGCTTTGGGACTAGCGGGAGTAGTTACGAGCAGTACTTC.

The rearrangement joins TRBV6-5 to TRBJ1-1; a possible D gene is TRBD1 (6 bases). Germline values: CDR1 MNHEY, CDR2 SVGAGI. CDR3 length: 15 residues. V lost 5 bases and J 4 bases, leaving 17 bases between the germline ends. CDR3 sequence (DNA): TGTGCCAGCAGTGCACCGGACAGCCTCACCACTGAAGCTTTCTTT. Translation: CASSAPDSLTTEAFF.

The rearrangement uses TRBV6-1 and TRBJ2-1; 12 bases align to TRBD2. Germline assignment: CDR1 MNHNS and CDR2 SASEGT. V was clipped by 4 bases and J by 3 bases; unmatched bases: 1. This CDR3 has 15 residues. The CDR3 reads CASSVLAGGYNEQFF. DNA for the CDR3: TGTGCCAGCAGTGTACTAGCGGGAGGCTACAATGAGCAGTTCTTC.

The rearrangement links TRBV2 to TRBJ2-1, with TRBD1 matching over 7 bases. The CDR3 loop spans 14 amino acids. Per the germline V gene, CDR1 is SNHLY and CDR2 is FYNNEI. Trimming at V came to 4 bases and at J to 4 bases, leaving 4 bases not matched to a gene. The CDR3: CASSGQGRYNEQFF. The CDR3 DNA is TGTGCCAGCAGTGGACAGGGTCGTTACAATGAGCAGTTCTTC.

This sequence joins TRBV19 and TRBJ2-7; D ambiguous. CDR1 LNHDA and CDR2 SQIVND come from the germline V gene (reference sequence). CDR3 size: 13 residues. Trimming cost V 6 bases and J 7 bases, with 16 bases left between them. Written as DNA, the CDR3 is TGTGCCAGTAGCCAGACTCCCACGAGGGAGCAGTACTTC. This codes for CASSQTPTREQYF.

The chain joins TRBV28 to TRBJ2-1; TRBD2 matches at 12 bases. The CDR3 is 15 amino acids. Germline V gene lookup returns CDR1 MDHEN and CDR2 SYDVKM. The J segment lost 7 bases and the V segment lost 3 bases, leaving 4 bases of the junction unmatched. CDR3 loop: CASSFPGTSGNEQFF. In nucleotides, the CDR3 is TGTGCCAGCAGTTTCCCCGGGACTAGCGGGAATGAGCAGTTCTTC.

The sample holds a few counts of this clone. The CDR3: CATSQGGYEQYF. The CDR3, as DNA: TGTGCCACTTCACAGGGGGGCTACGAGCAGTACTTC. The rearrangement uses TRBV10-3 and TRBJ2-7; 8 nucleotides align to TRBD1. There are 12 residues in the CDR3. Germline V gene data show CDR1 as ENHRY and CDR2 as SYGVKD. The junction had 5 bases not matched to a gene; V was cut back by 10 bases and J by 3 bases.

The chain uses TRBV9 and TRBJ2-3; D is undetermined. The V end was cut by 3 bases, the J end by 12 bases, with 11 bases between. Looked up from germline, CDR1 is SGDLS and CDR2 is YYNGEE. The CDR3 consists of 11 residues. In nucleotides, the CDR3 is TGTGCCAGCAGCGATAGACTCCGTCAGTATTTT. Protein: CASSDRLRQYF.

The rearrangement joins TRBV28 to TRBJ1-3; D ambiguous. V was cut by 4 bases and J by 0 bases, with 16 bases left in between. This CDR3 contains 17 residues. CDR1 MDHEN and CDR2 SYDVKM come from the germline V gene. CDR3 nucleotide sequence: TGTGCCAGCAGTTCCCTACAAGGAGGGTACTCTGGAAACACCATATATTTT. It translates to CASSSLQGGYSGNTIYF.

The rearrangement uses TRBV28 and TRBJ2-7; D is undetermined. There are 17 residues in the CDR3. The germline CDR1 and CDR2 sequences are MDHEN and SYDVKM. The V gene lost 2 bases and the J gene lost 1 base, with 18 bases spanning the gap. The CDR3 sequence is CASSLSPGVGRSYEQYF. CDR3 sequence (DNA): TGTGCCAGCAGTTTAAGTCCTGGGGTCGGCAGATCCTACGAGCAGTACTTC.

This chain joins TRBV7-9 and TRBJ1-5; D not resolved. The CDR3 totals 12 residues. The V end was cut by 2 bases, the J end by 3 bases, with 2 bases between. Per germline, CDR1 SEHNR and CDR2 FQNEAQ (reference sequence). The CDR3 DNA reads TGTGCCAGCAGCTTACTCAATCAGCCCCAGCATTTT. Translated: CASSLLNQPQHF.

The CDR3 nucleotides are TGCGCCAGCAGCTTGGGAGGGGGGCCGCAAGAGACCCAGTACTTC. As protein: CASSLGGGPQETQYF. The J gene is TRBJ2-5, the V gene TRBV5-1; D tentatively reads TRBD1 or TRBD2 (6 bases each). Looked up from germline, CDR1 is SGHRS and CDR2 is YFSETQ. The CDR3 is 15 amino acids. V was clipped by 0 bases and J by 2 bases, with 11 bases between them.

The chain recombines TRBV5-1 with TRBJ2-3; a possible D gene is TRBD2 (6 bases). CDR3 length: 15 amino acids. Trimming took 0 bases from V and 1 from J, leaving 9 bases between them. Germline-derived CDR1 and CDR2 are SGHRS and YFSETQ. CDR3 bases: TGCGCCAGCAGCTTGGGCGGGGACCGCACAGATACGCAGTATTTT. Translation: CASSLGGDRTDTQYF.

In nucleotides, the CDR3 is TGTGCCAGCAGCTCAGGCCCGTCCCTGTTTTTT. It is translated as CASSSGPSLFF. The chain combines TRBV11-2 with TRBJ1-4; no clear D. The CDR3 extends over 11 amino acids. Germline V gene lookup returns CDR1 SGHAT and CDR2 FQNNGV. Trimming removed 4 bases at V and 14 bases at J, with 11 bases between.